One sample yielded the 18 T cell receptor beta chains listed below, sequenced in a study of blood T cell repertoires in COVID-19. Produced via immunoSEQ multiplex PCR; TCRdb's table is partial and in-frame only. The data show fewer than 350,000 clones, roughly nine tenths seen once. The sequenced sample consisted of peripheral blood. The receptors stem from a woman in her twenties or thirties with COVID-19, enrolled during active disease.

J is TRBJ1-2 and V is TRBV6-5; tentative D call: TRBD1 (6 bases). The CDR3 length is 11 residues. Per germline, CDR1 MNHEY and CDR2 SVGAGI. V shed 7 bases and J shed 7 bases, with 10 bases lying between them. The CDR3 here is CASKQGSGYTF. For the CDR3, the DNA is TGTGCCAGCAAACAGGGCTCTGGCTACACCTTC.

The chain carries TRBV13 and TRBJ1-1; no firm D call. Germline CDR1 is PRHDT and CDR2 is FYEKMQ (reference sequence). The CDR3 contains 11 residues. The V gene lost 6 bases and the J gene lost 4 bases, with 6 bases spanning the gap. The CDR3 DNA sequence: TGTGCCAGCAGTAGAAGCACTGAAGCTTTCTTT. Its translation is CASSRSTEAFF.

The V gene is TRBV12-5, the J gene TRBJ1-2; TRBD1 matches 7 bases. CDR1 and CDR2 from the germline V gene are LGHNT and FRNRAP. The CDR3 contains 15 residues. Germline trimming cut 5 bases from V and 4 bases from J; bases unmatched to any gene: 10. CDR3 in amino acids: CASGTTTGDFYGYTF. The CDR3 nucleotides read TGTGCTAGTGGTACTACCACAGGGGACTTCTATGGCTACACCTTC.

This clone was found many times. The V gene is TRBV10-2, the J gene TRBJ2-1; tentative D call: TRBD2 (5 bases). Trimming cost V 3 bases and J 7 bases, with 13 bases left between them. Germline V lookup: CDR1 WSHSY, CDR2 SAAADI. This CDR3 comprises 14 residues. CDR3 protein: CASSDWLAPNEQFF. As DNA, the CDR3 is TGCGCCAGCAGTGATTGGTTAGCGCCGAATGAGCAGTTCTTC.

The chain links TRBV7-9 to TRBJ1-4; D gene unclear. The germline gives CDR1 SEHNR, CDR2 FQNEAQ (reference sequence). The CDR3 length is 13 residues. The V gene lost 2 bases and the J gene lost 7 bases, with 8 bases spanning the gap. The DNA of the CDR3 is TGTGCCAGCAGCTTACTGTCGGTTGAAAAACTGTTTTTT. Its protein is CASSLLSVEKLFF.

This chain joins TRBV2 and TRBJ2-2, with D maybe TRBD1 (6 bases). The CDR3 is made up of 14 amino acids. Germline CDR1 SNHLY, CDR2 FYNNEI. V was pared by 7 bases and J by 7 bases, with 16 bases between. The CDR3 DNA follows: TGTGCCAGCACAAAAGGGGGTGAGGTCGGGGAGCTGTTTTTT. This encodes CASTKGGEVGELFF.

The chain is built from TRBV19 and TRBJ1-2; D is perhaps TRBD1 (5 bases). Germline CDR1 reads LNHDA; CDR2 reads SQIVND (reference sequence). This CDR3 is built from 13 residues. With 6 bases removed from V and 3 bases from J, the gap between germline ends came to 11 bases. In DNA form, the CDR3 reads TGTGCCAGTAGCATCTGGGGGGACTATGGCTACACCTTC. It is translated as CASSIWGDYGYTF.

The rearrangement links TRBV3-1 (or the pseudogene TRBV3-2) to TRBJ1-5, with TRBD1 matching 12 bases. Germline V gene data show CDR1 as LGHDT and CDR2 as YNNKEL (reference sequence). V lost 5 bases to trimming and J lost 0 bases; unmatched junction nucleotides: 8. The CDR3 has 18 residues. Written as DNA, the CDR3 is TGTGCCAGCAGCTGGGGGACAGGGGGCGGGTATAGCAATCAGCCCCAGCATTTT. Amino acid sequence: CASSWGTGGGYSNQPQHF.

The J gene is TRBJ1-3, the V gene TRBV5-6, with unresolved D. This CDR3 is built from 15 residues. Trimming took 1 base from V and 1 from J, leaving 9 bases between them. Germline V gene data show CDR1 as SGHDT and CDR2 as YYEEEE. In nucleotides, the CDR3 is TGTGCCAGCAGCTTGCGTCCCAGTTCTGGAAACACCATATATTTT. It codes for CASSLRPSSGNTIYF.

This chain connects TRBV27 to TRBJ2-3; D ambiguous. CDR3 length equals 15 residues. Germline CDR1 MNHEY, CDR2 SMNVEV (reference sequence). V was shortened by 1 base and J by 4 bases, with 12 bases between the two germline ends. The CDR3 spells CASSLWPQSPDTQYF. The DNA of the CDR3 is TGTGCCAGCAGTTTATGGCCGCAGTCCCCAGATACGCAGTATTTT.

The gene calls are TRBV7-6 and TRBJ2-5; D unclear. The germline V gene encodes CDR1 SGHVS and CDR2 FNYEAQ. Trimming cost V 6 bases and J 5 bases, with 13 bases left between them. CDR3 size: 13 residues. CDR3 residues: CASSLRWRETQYF. In DNA form, the CDR3 reads TGTGCCAGCAGTCTGCGGTGGCGGGAGACCCAGTACTTC.

Only a few counts were recorded for this clone. Additional DNA sequences in this sample encode the identical CDR3. The chain links TRBV4-1 to TRBJ2-3; D is perhaps TRBD2 (5 bases). The germline V gene has CDR1 MGHRA and CDR2 YSYEKL. Trimming stripped 2 bases from V and 3 bases from J, with 6 bases between. This CDR3 is 13 amino acids long. CDR3 in DNA: TGCGCCAGCAGCCAATCGGGGACAGATACGCAGTATTTT. It yields the protein CASSQSGTDTQYF.

V and J are TRBV6-1 and TRBJ1-2, with a tentative D call TRBD1 (5 bases). Per the germline V gene, CDR1 is MNHNS and CDR2 is SASEGT. The CDR3 contains 13 residues. Trimming pared 2 bases from V and 4 bases from J, leaving 8 bases between. Here the CDR3 reads CASSETRVYGYTF. The CDR3 DNA reads TGTGCCAGCAGTGAAACCAGGGTCTATGGCTACACCTTC.

The chain recombines TRBV4-1 with TRBJ2-1; possible D gene TRBD1, 5 bases. From germline, CDR1 is MGHRA and CDR2 YSYEKL. The CDR3 extends over 16 amino acids. Trimming removed 4 bases from V and 8 bases from J, with 21 bases in between. This chain's CDR3 is CASSPTYGDRFYEQFF. The DNA for the CDR3 is TGCGCCAGCAGCCCTACGTACGGAGACAGATTCTATGAGCAGTTCTTC.

The rearrangement links TRBV6-5 to TRBJ2-7; TRBD1 agrees at 7 bases. The CDR3 extends over 14 amino acids. The junction had 9 bases not matched to a gene; V was cut back by 7 bases and J by 3 bases. Germline lookup yields CDR1 MNHEY and CDR2 SVGAGI. CDR3 loop: CASIGVQGVYEQYF. CDR3 nucleotides: TGTGCCAGCATAGGGGTCCAGGGGGTCTACGAGCAGTACTTC.

This clone came up a few times. The chain couples TRBV7-9 to TRBJ2-7, with D possibly matching TRBD2 (5 bases). The CDR3 loop spans 14 amino acids. In germline, CDR1 is SEHNR, CDR2 FQNEAQ (reference sequence). Trimming left V 2 bases short and J 2 bases short, with 10 bases between. The CDR3 DNA follows: TGTGCCAGCAGCTTAACGGGGAAAACCTACGAGCAGTACTTC. Amino acid sequence: CASSLTGKTYEQYF.

The chain employs TRBV2 and TRBJ2-1; TRBD2 matches 7 bases. Germline V lookup: CDR1 SNHLY, CDR2 FYNNEI. This CDR3 has 13 amino acids. Losses at the gene ends were 5 bases for V and 4 bases for J; bases not matched to a gene: 2. CDR3 sequence: CASSLGLYNEQFF. CDR3 DNA: TGTGCCAGCAGTTTGGGACTATACAATGAGCAGTTCTTC.

This chain links TRBV11-2 with TRBJ2-3, with 8 bases matching TRBD2. The CDR3 loop spans 16 amino acids. The germline V gene has CDR1 SGHAT and CDR2 FQNNGV. The V and J ends lost 6 bases and 5 bases, in that order; junction bases with no gene match: 13. The CDR3 DNA is TGTGCCAGCAGTTCATTAGCGGGGAACCGGGGAGATACGCAGTATTTT. It yields the protein CASSSLAGNRGDTQYF.